This T cell receptor (beta chain) was captured by sequencing in a study of regulatory T cells in long-lasting Graves disease. General observations from the study: Persistent Graves' patients showed less TCR diversity than newly diagnosed patients showed.

Time point here: persistent/refractory GD, antithyroid drugs over 5 years with positive TRAb. PBMC RNA was the source of the TCR library. Patients all came to the study from an endocrinology department in Xi'an, China. A peripheral blood sample, roughly 8.8 milliliters in volume, was drawn into EDTA tubes. With respect to this clonotype: Its antigen remains unknown.

J lost 6 bases, V lost 6 bases, and 10 bases had no gene match. The germline V gene has CDR1 SEHNR and CDR2 FQNEAQ (reference sequence). CDR3 size: 16 residues. Building of the TCR beta libraries involved iRepertoire HTBI primers and Arm-PCR of CDR3 regions. One entry per CDR3 protein, called by TCRdb with MiXCR from the multiplex PCR reads. The table has hundreds of thousands of distinct CDR3 sequences, 15% to 20% seen once; the top ten hold 29%. V is TRBV7-9 and J is TRBJ2-2, with 10 bases that match TRBD1. Source: peripheral blood mononuclear cells (PBMCs), taken when the disease was refractory, from a patient treated with antithyroid drugs. The sequence came from a female donor with Graves disease. CDR3 region: CASRLARDRGPGELFF. The DNA for the CDR3 is TGTGCCAGCAGGCTGGCCCGGGACAGGGGCCCCGGGGAGCTGTTTTTT.